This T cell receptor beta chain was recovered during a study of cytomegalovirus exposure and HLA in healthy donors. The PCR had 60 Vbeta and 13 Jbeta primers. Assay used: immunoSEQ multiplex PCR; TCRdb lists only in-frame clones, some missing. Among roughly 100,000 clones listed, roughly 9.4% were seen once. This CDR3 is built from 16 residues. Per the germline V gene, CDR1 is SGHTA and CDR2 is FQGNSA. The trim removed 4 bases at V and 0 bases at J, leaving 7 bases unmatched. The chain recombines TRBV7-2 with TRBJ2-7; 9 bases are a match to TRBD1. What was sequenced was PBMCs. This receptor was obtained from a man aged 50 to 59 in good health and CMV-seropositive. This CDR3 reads CASSSWTGVSSYEQYF. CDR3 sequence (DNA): TGTGCCAGCAGCTCATGGACAGGGGTGAGCTCCTACGAGCAGTACTTC.